This T cell receptor (beta chain) was recovered during a study of tumor-infiltrating lymphocytes in primary liver carcinoma. Co-extracted RNA and DNA came from roughly 20-30 mg of unsorted bulk tissue. There are a few counts of this clonotype. Just one base apart from a much larger clone, this may be a read error. V lost 4 bases and J lost 6; bases outside the gene matches: 8. CDR1 SGDLS and CDR2 YYNGEE come from the germline V gene. The CDR3 totals 15 residues. cDNA specific to TCR beta was made from 500 to 650 ng of total RNA, with a constant-region primer employed for priming. Slightly modified ARM-PCR, run as three nested multiplex PCR rounds, produced the TCR beta libraries. A C-beta reverse primer and TRBV1-TRBV30 forward primers served in each of the first two PCR rounds, at 10 cycles apiece. One entry per CDR3 protein, called by TCRdb with MiXCR from the multiplex PCR reads. The data show approximately 30,000 distinct CDR3 sequences, with 70% to 80% seen just once and 25% to 40% held by the top ten.

This chain links TRBV9 with TRBJ2-3; 10 bases agree with TRBD1. This receptor was taken from a woman in her 30s with primary liver carcinoma and hepatitis B virus infection. Sequenced material: liver tumor tissue from sampling region 3. Subset given: tumor region T3, left-lateral pole. In DNA form, the CDR3 reads TGTGCCAGCAGCCTTGGGACAGGGGACAGGGATACGCAGTATTTT. Protein sequence: CASSLGTGDRDTQYF.